Below, 22 T cell receptor beta chains from the same sample are listed, as sequenced in a study of cytomegalovirus exposure and HLA in healthy donors. The PCR contained 60 Vbeta and 13 Jbeta primers. Profiled with immunoSEQ multiplex PCR; TCRdb holds only in-frame clones, not every one. The record lists approximately 110,000 clones, of which the ten most abundant hold under 2.5%. The sample taken for sequencing was PBMCs. These receptors were obtained from a man between 35 and 55 years old in good health and CMV-seronegative.

The genes are TRBV11-3 and TRBJ1-1; D unclear. Germline V gene lookup returns CDR1 SGHNT and CDR2 YENEEA. Trimming shortened V by 5 bases and J by 7 bases, and 8 bases separated the two germline ends. This CDR3 has 11 amino acids. CDR3 region: CASSSRNEAFF. The CDR3 region has the DNA TGTGCCAGCAGCAGCAGGAATGAAGCTTTCTTT. Variable domain in full (rest from reference TRBV11-3 and TRBJ1-1): EAGVVQSPRYKIIEKKQPVAFWCNPISGHNTLYWYLQNLGQGPELLIRYENEEAVDDSQLPKDRFSAERLKGVDSTLKIQPAELGDSAVYLCASSSRNEAFFGQGTRLTVV.

The rearrangement uses TRBV15 and TRBJ2-7; weak D call: TRBD1 (8 bases). V was trimmed by 3 bases and J by 0 bases, leaving 18 bases between them. Germline CDR1 is LNHNV and CDR2 is YYDKDF (reference sequence). CDR3 length: 17 residues. This CDR3 reads CATSREDRGGTSYEQYF. In DNA form, the CDR3 reads TGTGCCACCAGCAGGGAAGACAGGGGAGGGACCTCCTACGAGCAGTACTTC.

The chain links TRBV19 to TRBJ1-5; 11 bases map to TRBD1. The CDR3 sequence is 15 residues long. Germline-derived CDR1 and CDR2 are LNHDA and SQIVND (reference sequence). V gave up 8 bases and J gave up 2 bases; unmatched junction bases: 5. Here the CDR3 DNA reads TGTGCCAGTGGTGGGACAGGGGGTCGCAATCAGCCCCAGCATTTT. This sequence encodes CASGGTGGRNQPQHF. The variable domain in full, completed from reference TRBV19 and TRBJ1-5, reads DGGITQSPKYLFRKEGQNVTLSCEQNLNHDAMYWYRQDPGQGLRLIYYSQIVNDFQKGDIAEGYSVSREKKESFPLTVTSAQKNPTAFYLCASGGTGGRNQPQHFGDGTRLSIL.

The genes are TRBV7-9 and TRBJ2-3; TRBD2 might be the D (6 bases). V dropped 5 bases and J dropped 0 bases, with 12 bases sitting between them. This CDR3 comprises 15 residues. CDR1 is SEHNR, CDR2 FQNEAQ, per germline (reference sequence). The CDR3 nucleotides read TGTGCCAGCAGCGCGACTAGGACTAGCACAGATACGCAGTATTTT. Translation gives CASSATRTSTDTQYF.

The chain combines TRBV5-1 with TRBJ2-7; D may be TRBD2 (5 bases). Germline CDR1 and CDR2: SGHRS and YFSETQ. V was clipped by 3 bases and J by 3 bases, with 10 bases between them. This CDR3 has 13 residues. In DNA, the CDR3 is TGCGCCAGCAGCTCCGGGATCTACTACGAGCAGTACTTC. Translation: CASSSGIYYEQYF. The variable domain in full, with the rest retrieved from reference TRBV5-1 and TRBJ2-7, is KAGVTQTPRYLIKTRGQQVTLSCSPISGHRSVSWYQQTPGQGLQFLFEYFSETQRNKGNFPGRFSGRQFSNSRSEMNVSTLELGDSALYLCASSSGIYYEQYFGPGTRLTVT.

This sequence joins TRBV4-1 and TRBJ2-7; a weak D match, TRBD1 (5 bases). CDR3 length equals 15 residues. Trimming cost V 0 bases and J 2 bases, with 11 bases left between them. Germline lookup yields CDR1 MGHRA and CDR2 YSYEKL. The DNA of the CDR3 is TGCGCCAGCAGCCAAGATAGGGGTACCACCTACGAGCAGTACTTC. Its protein product is CASSQDRGTTYEQYF.

The CDR3 loop reads CASSGTGVGYTF. In DNA, the CDR3 is TGTGCCAGCAGTGGGACAGGGGTTGGCTACACCTTC. The chain joins TRBV6-1 to TRBJ1-2; TRBD1 agrees at 9 bases. The junction had 1 base not matched to a gene; V was cut back by 4 bases and J by 7 bases. CDR3 size: 12 residues. Germline V gene sequence: CDR1 MNHNS, CDR2 SASEGT.

V usage is TRBV30 and J usage is TRBJ1-1; D uncertain. Trimming pared 0 bases from V and 1 base from J, leaving 24 bases between. CDR3 length: 19 amino acids. Germline CDR1 is GTSNPN and CDR2 is SVGIG (reference sequence). CDR3 coding DNA: TGTGCCTGGAGTGTGTTTTTCTCGTCTCAGTCGAAACCGAACACTGAAGCTTTCTTT. Translation gives CAWSVFFSSQSKPNTEAFF.

This chain joins TRBV11-3 and TRBJ2-7, with TRBD1 matching over 10 bases. The germline V gene has CDR1 SGHNT and CDR2 YENEEA. The V and J ends lost 4 bases and 3 bases, in that order; junction bases with no gene match: 3. The CDR3 is 14 residues long. The CDR3 here is CASSYRTGGYEQYF. CDR3 sequence (DNA): TGTGCCAGCAGCTACCGGACAGGGGGCTACGAGCAGTACTTC.

This chain uses TRBV5-1 with TRBJ1-2; 7 bases line up with TRBD1. Germline values: CDR1 SGHRS, CDR2 YFSETQ. Germline trimming cut 4 bases from V and 5 bases from J; bases unmatched to any gene: 8. This CDR3 comprises 14 residues. The CDR3 DNA reads TGCGCCAGCAGCACGACAGGGCAAGGGTATGGCTACACCTTC. Protein: CASSTTGQGYGYTF.

V usage is TRBV6-5 and J usage is TRBJ2-1; 10 bases line up with TRBD2. This CDR3 spans 14 amino acids. Trimming took 7 bases from V and 4 from J; bases not matched to a gene: 4. The germline CDR1 and CDR2 sequences are MNHEY and SVGAGI. The CDR3, as DNA: TGTGCCAGCAAGACTAGCGGGTCTTACAATGAGCAGTTCTTC. Translated: CASKTSGSYNEQFF.

This rearrangement joins TRBV6-5 to TRBJ2-5; 7 bases agree with TRBD2. The CDR3 covers 14 residues. V lost 1 base, J lost 4 bases, and 3 bases stayed unmatched. Per the germline V gene, CDR1 is MNHEY and CDR2 is SVGAGI. The CDR3 spells CASSYFREGETQYF. CDR3 in DNA: TGTGCCAGCAGTTACTTTAGGGAGGGAGAGACCCAGTACTTC.

The rearrangement links TRBV5-1 to TRBJ2-7; 9 bases are shared with TRBD2. The trim removed 0 bases at V and 3 bases at J, leaving 10 bases unmatched. The CDR3 has 17 amino acids. CDR1 and CDR2 from the germline V gene are SGHRS and YFSETQ. The DNA of the CDR3 is TGCGCCAGCAGCTTGGGACCACTAGCGGGCAGTATCTACGAGCAGTACTTC. This translates into CASSLGPLAGSIYEQYF.

V gene TRBV11-2 combines with J gene TRBJ2-3; a possible D gene is TRBD2 (5 bases). Trimming left V 6 bases short and J 5 bases short, with 15 bases between. CDR3 length: 14 amino acids. Germline V gene sequence: CDR1 SGHAT, CDR2 FQNNGV. The DNA of the CDR3 is TGTGCCAGCAGAAGAGGCGGGCTGGGAGATACGCAGTATTTT. As protein: CASRRGGLGDTQYF.

V and J are TRBV11-2 and TRBJ2-3; 8 bases map to TRBD2. Germline trimming cut 4 bases from V and 1 base from J; bases unmatched to any gene: 4. The CDR3 runs to 15 residues. Germline V gene data show CDR1 as SGHAT and CDR2 as FQNNGV. DNA for the CDR3: TGTGCCAGCAGCTACCTAGCGGGCGGCACAGATACGCAGTATTTT. It is translated as CASSYLAGGTDTQYF.

The rearrangement joins TRBV2 to TRBJ2-7; a possible D gene is TRBD2 (6 bases). Germline CDR1 and CDR2: SNHLY and FYNNEI. The CDR3 spans 13 residues. The V end lost 4 bases, the J end lost 3 bases, and 10 bases lay between the germline ends. This chain's CDR3 is CASSGDSYYEQYF. In nucleotides, the CDR3 is TGTGCCAGCAGTGGGGACTCCTACTACGAGCAGTACTTC. Combining the CDR3 with reference TRBV2 and TRBJ2-7 gives the whole variable domain EPEVTQTPSHQVTQMGQEVILRCVPISNHLYFYWYRQILGQKVEFLVSFYNNEISEKSEIFDDQFSVERPDGSNFTLKIRSTKLEDSAMYFCASSGDSYYEQYFGPGTRLTVT.

J is TRBJ2-5 and V is TRBV27, with a weak D call TRBD2 (6 bases). The CDR3 loop spans 13 amino acids. Germline CDR1 reads MNHEY; CDR2 reads SMNVEV (reference sequence). With 5 bases removed from V and 7 bases from J, the gap between germline ends came to 14 bases. Here the CDR3 reads CASSLSGGRTQYF. In nucleotides, the CDR3 is TGTGCCAGCAGTCTGTCTGGGGGGAGGACCCAGTACTTC.

V and J are TRBV7-9 and TRBJ2-3; perhaps TRBD1 as D (5 bases). The CDR3 has 16 amino acids. Germline lookup yields CDR1 SEHNR and CDR2 FQNEAQ (reference sequence). Trimming took 2 bases from V and 1 from J, leaving 13 bases between them. CDR3 loop: CASSLNRGPRTDTQYF. Written as DNA, the CDR3 is TGTGCCAGCAGCTTAAATAGGGGTCCCCGCACAGATACGCAGTATTTT. The full variable domain, rest sourced from reference TRBV7-9 and TRBJ2-3, is DTGVSQNPRHKITKRGQNVTFRCDPISEHNRLYWYRQTLGQGPEFLTYFQNEAQLEKSRLLSDRFSAERPKGSFSTLEIQRTEQGDSAMYLCASSLNRGPRTDTQYFGPGTRLTVL.

The gene calls are TRBV29-1 and TRBJ2-5, with D possibly matching TRBD1 (6 bases). CDR1 SQVTM and CDR2 ANQGSEA come from the germline V gene. Trimming removed 6 bases at V and 2 bases at J, with 10 bases between. The CDR3 consists of 12 residues. The CDR3 loop is CSVAQGQETQYF. The CDR3 bases are TGCAGCGTAGCACAGGGACAAGAGACCCAGTACTTC.

The chain couples TRBV29-1 to TRBJ2-5; the match to TRBD2 covers 7 bases. With 5 bases clipped from V and 3 bases from J, the junction kept 3 bases outside the gene matches. The CDR3 sequence is 12 residues long. CDR1 is SQVTM, CDR2 ANQGSEA, per germline. As DNA, the CDR3 is TGCAGCGTTCGGGACTATAAAGAGACCCAGTACTTC. Its translation: CSVRDYKETQYF.

The genes are TRBV30 and TRBJ2-7; 9 bases fit TRBD1. Germline values: CDR1 GTSNPN, CDR2 SVGIG (reference sequence). The CDR3 runs 12 residues. V lost 3 bases and J lost 3; bases outside the gene matches: 0. CDR3 sequence reads: CAWRDRGYEQYF. DNA of the CDR3: TGTGCCTGGAGGGACAGGGGCTACGAGCAGTACTTC. Full variable domain (outside the CDR3, taken from reference TRBV30 and TRBJ2-7): SQTIHQWPATLVQPVGSPLSLECTVEGTSNPNLYWYRQAAGRGLQLLFYSVGIGQISSEVPQNLSASRPQDRQFILSSKKLLLSDSGFYLCAWRDRGYEQYFGPGTRLTVT.

This chain links TRBV6-1 with TRBJ2-5; 11 bases are a match to TRBD2. Trimming removed 7 bases from V and 5 bases from J; junction bases left unmatched: 3. Germline V gives CDR1 MNHNS, CDR2 SASEGT. CDR3 size: 13 residues. The CDR3 is CASNIAGGETQYF. CDR3 coding DNA: TGTGCCAGCAATATAGCGGGAGGGGAGACCCAGTACTTC.